A single sample is the source of the 19 T cell receptor beta chains below, sequenced in a study of OX40 agonist ivuxolimab in advanced cancers. Repertoires were generated with immunoSEQ multiplex PCR, while TCRdb's copy carries only in-frame clones and drops some. This table holds around 61,000 clones, approximately 82% found once. This specimen was CD4+ or CD8+ T cells sorted from blood, taken in a trial of the OX40 agonist ivuxolimab. The receptors shown here come from an adult with an advanced solid tumor such as melanoma, head and neck, liver or kidney cancer.

CDR3 amino acids: CASSLTGAQGGDQPQHF. The CDR3 DNA reads as TGCGCCAGCAGCCTTACGGGGGCACAGGGCGGCGATCAGCCCCAGCATTTT. The genes are TRBV4-1 and TRBJ1-5; a weak D match, TRBD1 (6 bases). The CDR3 is 17 amino acids. Trimming shortened V by 4 bases and J by 5 bases, and 21 bases separated the two germline ends. Germline V lookup: CDR1 MGHRA, CDR2 YSYEKL.

This chain links TRBV15 with TRBJ2-6; no definite D call. CDR1 and CDR2 from the germline V gene are LNHNV and YYDKDF (reference sequence). Trimming shortened V by 1 base and J by 0 bases, and 13 bases separated the two germline ends. CDR3 length: 18 amino acids. CDR3 in amino acids: CATSRGGRIDSGANVLTF. The CDR3 DNA reads TGTGCCACCAGCAGAGGCGGCAGGATCGACTCTGGGGCCAACGTCCTGACTTTC. Full variable domain (remainder filled in from reference TRBV15 and TRBJ2-6): DAMVIQNPRYQVTQFGKPVTLSCSQTLNHNVMYWYQQKSSQAPKLLFHYYDKDFNNEADTPDNFQSRRPNTSFCFLDIRSPGLGDTAMYLCATSRGGRIDSGANVLTFGAGSRLTVL.

On this clone itself: Other DNA variants within this sample encode the same CDR3. The V call is TRBV5-8, the J call TRBJ1-1; no firm D call. The CDR3 runs to 18 residues. Trimming left V 0 bases short and J 4 bases short, with 22 bases between. CDR1 SGHTS and CDR2 YDEGEE come from the germline V gene. CDR3 in amino acids: CASSLGAGGGVFVTEAFF. CDR3 DNA sequence: TGTGCCAGCAGCTTGGGGGCGGGTGGCGGTGTGTTCGTCACTGAAGCTTTCTTT. Full variable domain (outside the CDR3, taken from reference TRBV5-8 and TRBJ1-1): EAGVTQSPTHLIKTRGQQATLRCSPISGHTSVYWYQQALGLGLQFLLWYDEGEERNRGNFPPRFSGRQFPNYSSELNVNALELEDSALYLCASSLGAGGGVFVTEAFFGQGTRLTVV.

V gene TRBV29-1 combines with J gene TRBJ1-6; no definite D call. This CDR3 region has 13 residues. With 4 bases removed from V and 3 bases from J, the gap between germline ends came to 7 bases. The germline V gene encodes CDR1 SQVTM and CDR2 ANQGSEA. This CDR3 is CSVGADYNSPLHF. As DNA, the CDR3 is TGCAGCGTTGGGGCAGACTATAATTCACCCCTCCACTTT.

The genes are TRBV18 and TRBJ1-4; D is unclear. Trimming shortened V by 1 base and J by 8 bases, and 11 bases separated the two germline ends. There are 14 residues in the CDR3. Germline V gene lookup returns CDR1 KGHSH and CDR2 LQKENI. CDR3 sequence: CASSPLSTTEKLFF. CDR3 in DNA: TGTGCCAGCTCACCACTCTCCACGACGGAAAAACTGTTTTTT.

This clone has only one observation. The J gene is TRBJ1-3, the V gene TRBV28; D is unresolved. Deletions cut 3 bases from V and 1 base from J, with 4 bases between. This CDR3 is built from 13 residues. Germline CDR1 MDHEN, CDR2 SYDVKM. This chain's CDR3 is CASSLISGNTIYF. CDR3 sequence (DNA): TGTGCCAGCAGTTTGATTTCTGGAAACACCATATATTTT.

V and J are TRBV5-1 and TRBJ2-3; D may correspond to TRBD1 or TRBD2 (6 bases each). V was shortened by 0 bases and J by 5 bases, with 13 bases between the two germline ends. The germline gives CDR1 SGHRS, CDR2 YFSETQ. This CDR3 is 15 amino acids long. CDR3 DNA: TGCGCCAGCAGCTTGGACGGGGGCGTAGGAGATACGCAGTATTTT. Protein product: CASSLDGGVGDTQYF.

This chain links TRBV7-9 with TRBJ2-2; no reliable D call. Germline loops: CDR1 SEHNR, CDR2 FQNEAQ (reference sequence). V dropped 7 bases and J dropped 5 bases, with 14 bases sitting between them. This CDR3 has 14 amino acids. CDR3 DNA sequence: TGTGCCAGCACCCCGTGGGAAGGGACCGGGGAGCTGTTTTTT. This translates into CASTPWEGTGELFF.

The chain uses TRBV11-3 and TRBJ2-5; D is tentatively TRBD1 or TRBD2 (5 bases each). This CDR3 region has 16 residues. The V and J ends lost 1 base and 5 bases respectively, with 17 bases between them. CDR1 and CDR2 (germline): SGHNT, YENEEA. The CDR3 DNA reads as TGTGCCAGCAGCTTAGCGGGGCTGGGGCTCCCGGAGACCCAGTACTTC. It yields the protein CASSLAGLGLPETQYF. Together with reference TRBV11-3 and TRBJ2-5, the CDR3 gives the full variable domain: EAGVVQSPRYKIIEKKQPVAFWCNPISGHNTLYWYLQNLGQGPELLIRYENEEAVDDSQLPKDRFSAERLKGVDSTLKIQPAELGDSAVYLCASSLAGLGLPETQYFGPGTRLLVL.

This clone was detected a few times. The rearrangement links TRBV9 to TRBJ2-1; unclear D gene. Germline V gene lookup returns CDR1 SGDLS and CDR2 YYNGEE. V was pared by 0 bases and J by 3 bases, with 10 bases between. This CDR3 comprises 15 residues. The CDR3 loop reads CASSVEPGFYNEQFF. CDR3 sequence (DNA): TGTGCCAGCAGCGTAGAACCCGGTTTCTACAATGAGCAGTTCTTC.

CDR3 sequence: CASSLSLNTEAFF. In nucleotides, the CDR3 is TGTGCCAGCAGCTTAAGTCTGAACACTGAAGCTTTCTTT. This chain joins TRBV11-2 and TRBJ1-1; unclear D gene. Trimming left V 2 bases short and J 0 bases short, with 4 bases between. The CDR3 spans 13 residues. CDR1 and CDR2 (germline): SGHAT, FQNNGV.

V gene TRBV4-2 combines with J gene TRBJ2-5; perhaps TRBD2 as D (5 bases). The germline gives CDR1 LGHNA, CDR2 YNFKEQ. The germline V and J ends were trimmed by 5 bases and 5 bases, with 18 bases remaining between them. This CDR3 spans 15 amino acids. The CDR3 reads CASSLWLSGLETQYF. The CDR3 DNA reads TGTGCCAGCAGCTTGTGGCTTTCGGGATTGGAGACCCAGTACTTC.

There are a few counts of this clone. The chain couples TRBV27 to TRBJ1-2; D unclear. From germline, CDR1 is MNHEY and CDR2 SMNVEV (reference sequence). There are 14 residues in the CDR3. Trimming took off 6 bases at V and 8 bases at J, with 19 bases between the two ends. The CDR3 protein is CASRSSNRLRGYTF. CDR3 DNA: TGTGCCAGCAGATCGTCGAATCGGTTGAGGGGCTACACCTTC.

J is TRBJ2-7 and V is TRBV6-5, with 7 bases aligning to TRBD1. CDR1 and CDR2 from the germline V gene are MNHEY and SVGAGI. The ends lost 0 bases at V and 6 bases at J; junction bases unmatched: 2. The CDR3 is 13 amino acids. The CDR3 protein is CASSYSTGAEQYF. CDR3 nucleotide sequence: TGTGCCAGCAGTTACTCTACAGGGGCCGAGCAGTACTTC.

V and J are TRBV2 and TRBJ2-3; 8 positions agree with TRBD2. The V gene's germline CDR1 is SNHLY and CDR2 FYNNEI. V lost 8 bases, J lost 2 bases, and 9 bases stayed unmatched. CDR3 size: 15 residues. The CDR3 region is CASVGRREATDTQYF. The CDR3 coding sequence is TGTGCCAGCGTGGGTAGGCGGGAGGCCACAGATACGCAGTATTTT.

This chain links TRBV19 with TRBJ2-3; no reliable D call. V lost 8 bases, J lost 2 bases, and 14 bases lay in between. CDR1 is LNHDA and CDR2 is SQIVND in the germline V gene (reference sequence). The CDR3 length is 14 residues. CDR3 DNA sequence: TGTGCCAGTCAAGGCGGCAGAATCACAGATACGCAGTATTTT. This translates into CASQGGRITDTQYF. The full variable domain, rest sourced from reference TRBV19 and TRBJ2-3, is DGGITQSPKYLFRKEGQNVTLSCEQNLNHDAMYWYRQDPGQGLRLIYYSQIVNDFQKGDIAEGYSVSREKKESFPLTVTSAQKNPTAFYLCASQGGRITDTQYFGPGTRLTVL.

This rearrangement joins TRBV4-2 to TRBJ2-2; maybe TRBD2 (5 bases). Trimming pared 0 bases from V and 2 bases from J, leaving 13 bases between. CDR3 size: 17 residues. From germline, CDR1 is LGHNA and CDR2 YNFKEQ. This CDR3 reads CASSQDPHGVNTGELFF. CDR3 coding DNA: TGTGCCAGCAGCCAAGATCCCCACGGGGTTAACACCGGGGAGCTGTTTTTT.

The chain carries TRBV11-2 and TRBJ1-5; weak D call: TRBD1 (5 bases). The CDR3 is 14 residues long. The ends were cut back, 3 bases at V and 5 bases at J, with 11 bases in the middle. CDR1 and CDR2 (germline): SGHAT, FQNNGV. The chain's CDR3 is CASSFAGEYQPQHF. The CDR3 DNA sequence: TGTGCCAGCAGCTTCGCGGGGGAGTATCAGCCCCAGCATTTT. Filled out from reference TRBV11-2 and TRBJ1-5, the complete variable domain reads EAGVAQSPRYKIIEKRQSVAFWCNPISGHATLYWYQQILGQGPKLLIQFQNNGVVDDSQLPKDRFSAERLKGVDSTLKIQPAKLEDSAVYLCASSFAGEYQPQHFGDGTRLSIL.

CDR3 nucleotide sequence: TGTGCCAGCGCACTAGCGGGAGAGGGTAATGAGCAGTTCTTC. Its translation is CASALAGEGNEQFF. The rearrangement joins TRBV7-3 to TRBJ2-1; 11 bases match TRBD2. CDR1 is SGHTA and CDR2 is FQGTGA in the germline V gene. The ends lost 8 bases at V and 7 bases at J; junction bases unmatched: 7. CDR3 size: 14 residues.